This T cell receptor (beta chain) was identified in a study of beta chain features in type 1 diabetes. Study outcomes and limitations: TCRB CDR3s from Type 1 diabetes patients were moderately but significantly shorter in all four CD4+ subsets.

In this sample, this clone turned up many times. What it binds is not known. Of the isolated RNA, all was reverse transcribed, and so the sequenced material was expressed TCRB transcripts. Data came from immunoSEQ multiplex PCR; TCRdb stores just in-frame clones and leaves some out. The data contain 140,000 or so clones, about 9.2% of them singletons. The germline V gene encodes CDR1 MDHEN and CDR2 SYDVKM. With V trimmed by 5 bases and J by 14 bases, 18 bases remained unmatched. The CDR3 sequence is 15 residues long. The receptor's source is a young man in good health. What was sequenced was central memory CD4+ T cells from blood. The chain carries TRBV28 and TRBJ2-4; TRBD1 aligns across 7 bases. CDR3 sequence (DNA): TGTGCCAGCAGTCGGTCGGGACAGACTTTCCAAGGAAAGTACTTC. The encoded protein is CASSRSGQTFQGKYF.